Each of the 2 T cell receptor beta chains below was sequenced from the same sample in a study of memory CD4+ T cells and cytomegalovirus serostatus. Single viable CD3+CD4+CD8-CD45RO+ cells were sorted as the memory CD4+ T cells. Only in-frame clones appear in the TCRdb table, and some are missing; sequencing was by immunoSEQ multiplex PCR. The sample records about 61,000 clones, about 81% being singletons. Sequencing used memory CD4+ T cells from blood. The receptors were sampled from an adult in good health and CMV-seronegative.

The genes are TRBV5-1 and TRBJ1-2; D may be TRBD1 (6 bases). The CDR3 length is 14 residues. V lost 2 bases, J lost 0 bases, and 8 bases lay in between. Germline assignment: CDR1 SGHRS and CDR2 YFSETQ. The CDR3 sequence is CASSFEGANYGYTF. CDR3 nucleotides: TGCGCCAGCAGCTTCGAGGGGGCTAACTATGGCTACACCTTC. Variable domain in full (rest from reference TRBV5-1 and TRBJ1-2): KAGVTQTPRYLIKTRGQQVTLSCSPISGHRSVSWYQQTPGQGLQFLFEYFSETQRNKGNFPGRFSGRQFSNSRSEMNVSTLELGDSALYLCASSFEGANYGYTFGSGTRLTVV.

The V call is TRBV19, the J call TRBJ2-1, with 12 bases matching TRBD2. The CDR3 is made up of 17 amino acids. Germline CDR1 LNHDA, CDR2 SQIVND (reference sequence). Trimming at V came to 5 bases and at J to 4 bases, leaving 9 bases not matched to a gene. The CDR3 region is CASSPPHGLAGYNEQFF. The CDR3 region has the DNA TGTGCCAGTAGTCCTCCCCACGGACTAGCGGGATACAATGAGCAGTTCTTC. The complete variable domain, with remaining parts taken from reference TRBV19 and TRBJ2-1, reads DGGITQSPKYLFRKEGQNVTLSCEQNLNHDAMYWYRQDPGQGLRLIYYSQIVNDFQKGDIAEGYSVSREKKESFPLTVTSAQKNPTAFYLCASSPPHGLAGYNEQFFGPGTRLTVL.